Following are 26 T cell receptor beta chains from one sample sequenced in a study of cytomegalovirus exposure and HLA in healthy donors. Primers: 60 Vbeta forward and 13 Jbeta reverse. Profiling relied on immunoSEQ multiplex PCR, and the TCRdb table lists in-frame clones only, not all of them. In the table there are approximately 260,000 clones, nearly 95% of which are singletons. The material sequenced was PBMCs. The source is a girl aged 2-10 years in good health and CMV-seronegative.

The rearrangement uses TRBV9 and TRBJ2-5, with 14 bases matching TRBD2. The CDR3 contains 18 residues. After removal of 4 bases from V and 0 bases from J, the junction contained 8 bases not matched to a gene. Germline loops: CDR1 SGDLS, CDR2 YYNGEE. CDR3 sequence (DNA): TGTGCCAGCAGCCCTGGACTAGCGGGAGGCACGTACCAAGAGACCCAGTACTTC. This gives the protein CASSPGLAGGTYQETQYF.

This sequence joins TRBV7-6 and TRBJ2-7, with 10 bases that match TRBD2. The CDR3 length is 14 residues. Germline V gene data show CDR1 as SGHVS and CDR2 as FNYEAQ. J was trimmed by 5 bases and V by 2 bases; bases with no gene match: 3. This CDR3 is CASSLSSGGDEQYF. Written as DNA, the CDR3 is TGTGCCAGCAGCTTATCCAGCGGGGGGGACGAGCAGTACTTC.

This chain joins TRBV11-2 and TRBJ2-7; D gene uncertain. Germline values: CDR1 SGHAT, CDR2 FQNNGV. The CDR3 is 12 amino acids. With 4 bases removed from V and 6 bases from J, the gap between germline ends came to 10 bases. The CDR3 DNA is TGTGCCAGCAGCTCCCTAGGAATCGAGCAGTACTTC. Its protein product is CASSSLGIEQYF.

V gene TRBV4-1 combines with J gene TRBJ2-7; tentative D call: TRBD2 (6 bases). Germline V gives CDR1 MGHRA, CDR2 YSYEKL. Between the trimmed V and J ends, which lost 6 bases and 7 bases, there was a span of 19 bases. The CDR3 totals 14 residues. The CDR3 is CASSPGLGMGEQYF. As DNA, the CDR3 is TGCGCCAGCAGTCCGGGACTTGGGATGGGGGAGCAGTACTTC.

The CDR3 bases are TGCGCCAGCAGCTTGGCACCCGGTCAGGCGGGAGAGGCGCTGTTTTTT. This sequence encodes CASSLAPGQAGEALFF. This rearrangement joins TRBV5-1 to TRBJ2-2; 7 nucleotides align to TRBD2. Germline V gives CDR1 SGHRS, CDR2 YFSETQ. The CDR3 covers 16 residues. With 0 bases clipped from V and 13 bases from J, the junction kept 15 bases outside the gene matches.

As to this clone: Germline and junction disagree at one end, which may indicate a read error. The chain is built from TRBV13 and TRBJ2-1; D remains ambiguous. Per germline, CDR1 PRHDT and CDR2 FYEKMQ (reference sequence). The CDR3 is 11 residues long. The chain's CDR3 is CASSDDKEQFF. DNA of the CDR3: TGTGCCAGCAGCGATGACAAAGAGCAGTTCTTC.

The chain employs TRBV5-4 and TRBJ2-2; 8 bases match TRBD2. Trimming took 5 bases from V and 2 from J; bases not matched to a gene: 8. Germline V gene lookup returns CDR1 SGHNT and CDR2 YYREEE (reference sequence). The CDR3 totals 16 residues. DNA of the CDR3: TGTGCCAGCAGGGGGGTTGCGGGAGGAAACACCGGGGAGCTGTTTTTT. Its protein product is CASRGVAGGNTGELFF.

This clone was found once. This chain connects TRBV5-4 to TRBJ2-1; TRBD2 agrees at 8 bases. Germline V gene lookup returns CDR1 SGHNT and CDR2 YYREEE (reference sequence). Trimming at V came to 3 bases and at J to 8 bases, leaving 13 bases not matched to a gene. This CDR3 has 16 amino acids. The CDR3 loop reads CASSSPVSGSLDEQFF. Here the CDR3 DNA reads TGTGCCAGCAGCTCGCCCGTGAGCGGGAGCTTAGATGAGCAGTTCTTC.

J is TRBJ2-7 and V is TRBV29-1; tentatively, D is TRBD2 (6 bases). The germline gives CDR1 SQVTM, CDR2 ANQGSEA. V lost 4 bases, J lost 1 base, and 14 bases lay in between. The CDR3 is made up of 14 amino acids. The CDR3 loop is CSVASFGRSYEQYF. The CDR3 DNA reads TGCAGCGTTGCCTCGTTCGGGAGATCCTACGAGCAGTACTTC.

The DNA of the CDR3 is TGTGCCAGCAGCCTAGAGGGGGCAGGGAGCGGAAACACCATATATTTT. It codes for CASSLEGAGSGNTIYF. The J gene is TRBJ1-3, the V gene TRBV7-2; 7 bases line up with TRBD1. Germline V gene sequence: CDR1 SGHTA, CDR2 FQGNSA. J was trimmed by 4 bases and V by 5 bases; bases with no gene match: 11. This CDR3 has 16 amino acids.

The chain is built from TRBV5-1 and TRBJ2-1, with 7 bases matching TRBD2. The CDR3 covers 13 residues. V shed 6 bases and J 7 bases; nucleotides not matched to a gene: 7. Germline V gene data show CDR1 as SGHRS and CDR2 as YFSETQ. The CDR3 nucleotides are TGCGCCAGCAATGCGGGGGTCGAAAATGAGCAGTTCTTC. This encodes CASNAGVENEQFF.

The V gene is TRBV6-5, the J gene TRBJ1-2; 9 bases fit TRBD1. The junction had 4 bases not matched to a gene; V was cut back by 5 bases and J by 6 bases. Germline CDR1 MNHEY, CDR2 SVGAGI. The CDR3 has 13 amino acids. CDR3 loop: CASSLQGANGYTF. DNA of the CDR3: TGTGCCAGCAGTCTACAGGGGGCAAATGGCTACACCTTC.

The chain joins TRBV11-3 to TRBJ2-3; 8 bases match TRBD2. Unmatched junction bases numbered 9, after V lost 5 bases and J lost 5 bases. CDR1 and CDR2 from the germline V gene are SGHNT and YENEEA. This CDR3 region has 15 residues. The CDR3 DNA sequence: TGTGCCAGCAGCGCTAAGGGGCGGGGGGAAGATACGCAGTATTTT. Its translation is CASSAKGRGEDTQYF.

The CDR3 here is CASSESRETQYF. The CDR3 nucleotides are TGCGCCAGCAGTGAGTCGAGAGAGACCCAGTACTTC. The J gene is TRBJ2-5, the V gene TRBV10-1; unclear D gene. This CDR3 comprises 12 residues. Trimming cost V 0 bases and J 4 bases, with 3 bases left between them. CDR1 is WNHNN and CDR2 is SYGVQD in the germline V gene (reference sequence).

The DNA of the CDR3 is TGTGCCAGCAGGGAACAGCGGGAGAGGAGGTGCCACGAGCAGTACTTC. This gives the protein CASREQRERRCHEQYF. The chain uses TRBV6-8 and TRBJ2-7, with 8 nucleotides matching TRBD2. CDR1 MNHGY and CDR2 SAAAGT come from the germline V gene. CDR3 length equals 16 residues. After removal of 6 bases from V and 5 bases from J, the junction contained 15 bases not matched to a gene.

The chain couples TRBV19 to TRBJ2-7, with 7 nucleotides matching TRBD1. Germline CDR1 LNHDA, CDR2 SQIVND (reference sequence). The CDR3 totals 14 residues. V lost 5 bases, J lost 2 bases, and 6 bases stayed unmatched. CDR3: CASSFTGDTYEQYF. The CDR3 DNA reads TGTGCCAGTAGTTTTACAGGGGATACCTACGAGCAGTACTTC.

This clone came up a few times. The V gene is TRBV15, the J gene TRBJ1-2, with TRBD1 identical over 8 bases. Germline V lookup: CDR1 LNHNV, CDR2 YYDKDF (reference sequence). This CDR3 is 16 amino acids long. Unmatched junction bases numbered 6, after V lost 0 bases and J lost 3 bases. CDR3 residues: CATSRDPSDRDYGYTF. CDR3 in DNA: TGTGCCACCAGCAGAGATCCTTCGGACAGGGACTATGGCTACACCTTC.

This chain uses TRBV5-1 with TRBJ2-7, with TRBD1 matching 8 bases. The CDR3 has 17 residues. V lost 0 bases, J lost 7 bases, and 15 bases stayed unmatched. Germline assignment: CDR1 SGHRS and CDR2 YFSETQ. This CDR3 is CASSLGTTGAIRGEQYF. As DNA, the CDR3 is TGCGCCAGCAGCTTGGGGACGACAGGGGCAATAAGAGGGGAGCAGTACTTC.

The gene calls are TRBV19 and TRBJ2-2; D not certain. V was pared by 3 bases and J by 7 bases, with 9 bases between. This CDR3 region has 13 residues. Per germline, CDR1 LNHDA and CDR2 SQIVND (reference sequence). The CDR3: CASSISVGGELFF. The CDR3 coding sequence is TGTGCCAGTAGTATCTCGGTTGGCGGGGAGCTGTTTTTT.

V is TRBV30 and J is TRBJ1-1; D might be TRBD1 (5 bases). The V end was cut by 3 bases, the J end by 7 bases, with 12 bases between. CDR1 and CDR2 (germline): GTSNPN, SVGIG (reference sequence). The CDR3 totals 12 residues. The CDR3 loop reads CAWSPGGGEAFF. The CDR3 DNA follows: TGTGCCTGGAGCCCGGGGGGTGGTGAAGCTTTCTTT.

The V call is TRBV5-6, the J call TRBJ2-4, with no clear D. The CDR3 consists of 12 residues. V dropped 3 bases and J dropped 5 bases, with 6 bases sitting between them. Germline V gene data show CDR1 as SGHDT and CDR2 as YYEEEE. The CDR3 DNA reads TGTGCCAGCAGCTACGGTGAAAACATTCAGTACTTC. Amino acids: CASSYGENIQYF.

V is TRBV5-8 and J is TRBJ1-1, with D perhaps matching TRBD1 (6 bases). The V gene lost 2 bases and the J gene lost 0 bases, with 14 bases spanning the gap. Germline V gene data show CDR1 as SGHTS and CDR2 as YDEGEE. CDR3 length: 16 amino acids. CDR3 nucleotides: TGTGCCAGCAGCTTTCGAGGACAGCCCCTGAACACTGAAGCTTTCTTT. It codes for CASSFRGQPLNTEAFF.

The genes are TRBV6-5 and TRBJ1-1; no firm D call. Germline V gene data show CDR1 as MNHEY and CDR2 as SVGAGI. The CDR3 is made up of 11 amino acids. Trimming removed 5 bases at V and 9 bases at J, with 10 bases between. CDR3 in DNA: TGTGCCAGCAGTGAACGAGGGAAAGCTTTCTTT. It translates to CASSERGKAFF.

The chain is built from TRBV5-6 and TRBJ2-1, with 9 bases lining up with TRBD1. J gave up 8 bases and V 1 base, and 7 bases lay outside the gene matches. The CDR3 has 15 residues. CDR1 and CDR2 (germline): SGHDT, YYEEEE. The CDR3 DNA reads as TGTGCCAGCAGCTTGACACAGGGGGCTGTGGATGAGCAGTTCTTC. The encoded protein is CASSLTQGAVDEQFF. Full variable domain (rest looked up from reference TRBV5-6 and TRBJ2-1): DAGVTQSPTHLIKTRGQQVTLRCSPKSGHDTVSWYQQALGQGPQFIFQYYEEEERQRGNFPDRFSGHQFPNYSSELNVNALLLGDSALYLCASSLTQGAVDEQFFGPGTRLTVL.

The genes are TRBV2 and TRBJ2-7, with 10 bases aligning to TRBD2. In germline, CDR1 is SNHLY, CDR2 FYNNEI. V lost 6 bases, J lost 4 bases, and 6 bases stayed unmatched. The CDR3 totals 14 residues. The CDR3 DNA follows: TGTGCCAGCAGGGAGCGGGGGGGCTTATACGAGCAGTACTTC. Protein: CASRERGGLYEQYF. Using reference TRBV2 and TRBJ2-7 for the parts outside the CDR3, the full variable domain is EPEVTQTPSHQVTQMGQEVILRCVPISNHLYFYWYRQILGQKVEFLVSFYNNEISEKSEIFDDQFSVERPDGSNFTLKIRSTKLEDSAMYFCASRERGGLYEQYFGPGTRLTVT.

This sequence joins TRBV6-5 and TRBJ2-7, with TRBD1 as a possible D gene (7 bases). The V end was cut by 6 bases, the J end by 5 bases, with 14 bases between. Germline V lookup: CDR1 MNHEY, CDR2 SVGAGI. The CDR3 has 13 amino acids. In DNA, the CDR3 is TGTGCCAGCAGCTGGAGGGGGCACCACGAGCAGTACTTC. This translates into CASSWRGHHEQYF.